The clone carrying this T cell receptor (beta chain) was counted only a few times. The antigen remains unidentified. The authors made TCR cDNA by 5'RACE template switching, adding a universal primer site and UMIs. MiXCR, applied by TCRdb to the 5' RACE reads, yields one record per CDR3 protein. This repertoire shows around 250,000 distinct CDR3 sequences, 6.9% found once; its top ten account for approximately 0.84%. This sample is part of a study of T cells after yellow fever vaccination. Study-wide results and caveats: Contamination of FACS-sorted repertoires by abundant clonotypes from the bulk population could occur. The secondary response was weaker, and its peak arrived faster, on day 5 versus 15. Reappearance after the booster was observed for most primary-vaccination clones (96% CD4, roughly 90% CD8).

V gave up 0 bases and J gave up 1 base, with 1 base separating them. Germline CDR1 is SQVTM and CDR2 is ANQGSEA. The CDR3 loop spans 12 amino acids. The chain carries TRBV29-1 and TRBJ1-5; D remains ambiguous. This TCR was recovered from a man under 40 who received the YFV17D yellow fever vaccine. Sequences were derived from CD4+ T cells sorted from PBMCs, sampled 15 days after the yellow fever booster vaccination. The CDR3 sequence: CSVEDSNQPQHF. CDR3 DNA: TGCAGCGTTGAAGACAGCAATCAGCCCCAGCATTTT.